Below, 32 T cell receptor beta chains from the same sample are listed, as sequenced in a study of T cell clonality in common variable immunodeficiency. Findings and limits, study-wide: Fewer deletions and N-nucleotide insertions were reportedly seen in common variable immunodeficiency TCR beta sequences.

For these receptors, no antigen is known. Profiled with immunoSEQ multiplex PCR; TCRdb holds only in-frame clones, not every one. The sample contains 25,000 to 30,000 clones, none of them singletons. Sequenced sample: peripheral blood mononuclear cells. These receptors were obtained from a human donor with common variable immunodeficiency.

This clone has ten or more counts. The read gets to within 3 residues of the CDR3 end, and the germline J gene fills in the rest. The chain carries TRBV20-1 and TRBJ1-2; 10 bases agree with TRBD1. Germline CDR1 and CDR2: DFQATT and SNEGSKA (reference sequence). V dropped 4 bases and J dropped 4; count of bases not matched to a gene: 18. The CDR3 contains 18 residues. CDR3 protein: CSATRQGAHEKAIYGYTF. The covered CDR3 bases are TGCAGTGCTACCCGACAGGGGGCGCATGAAAAAGCCATCTATGGC.

This clone was detected only a few times. The CDR3 end falls 3 residues outside the read, so it is completed with the germline J gene. V gene TRBV19 combines with J gene TRBJ1-2, with 7 bases fitting TRBD1. The CDR3 contains 15 residues. Trimming at V came to 5 bases and at J to 4 bases, leaving 10 bases not matched to a gene. CDR1 is LNHDA and CDR2 is SQIVND in the germline V gene (reference sequence). CDR3 bases read: TGTGCCAGTAGTCCCAGGTCCCACAGGGGCTATGGC. Translated, it gives CASSPRSHRGYG. The whole CDR3 region reads CASSPRSHRGYGYTF.

In this sample, this clone turned up many times. The read is 3 residues too short to cover the CDR3 end, so that end is filled in from the germline J gene. This chain joins TRBV5-1 and TRBJ2-2; 9 bases agree with TRBD2. The J segment lost 8 bases and the V segment lost 0 bases, leaving 8 bases of the junction unmatched. Germline V gene data show CDR1 as SGHRS and CDR2 as YFSETQ. This CDR3 has 16 amino acids. The CDR3 sequence: CASSLEASGMEGELFF. CDR3 DNA (partial): TGCGCCAGCAGCTTGGAAGCTAGCGGGATGGAGGGGGAG.

In its sample, this clone was seen many times. Read data end 3 residues before the CDR3 end; the end is taken from the germline J gene. The rearrangement uses TRBV7-3 and TRBJ2-3; 7 bases are a match to TRBD2. The CDR3 is 18 residues long. Germline V CDR1 and CDR2: SGHTA, FQGTGA. With 4 bases clipped from V and 2 bases from J, the junction kept 15 bases outside the gene matches. This CDR3 reads CASSSSLGLDPDTDTQYF. The DNA read from the CDR3 is TGTGCCAGCAGCTCCTCGCTCGGACTAGACCCAGACACAGATACG.

This clone came up a few times. The CDR3 extends 3 residues past the end of the read, so its final part is completed from the germline J gene. This chain uses TRBV7-2 with TRBJ2-5; D is possibly TRBD1 (6 bases). The CDR3 consists of 15 residues. The ends were cut back, 4 bases at V and 5 bases at J, with 17 bases in the middle. Germline CDR1 is SGHTA and CDR2 is FQGNSA. The chain's CDR3 is CASSWTPGVVETQYF. CDR3 bases read: TGTGCCAGCAGCTGGACCCCAGGGGTAGTTGAGACC.

This clone was seen more than once but under ten times. From the germline J gene comes the end of the CDR3, since the read stops 3 residues before it. The chain recombines TRBV6-4 with TRBJ2-7; the D call may be TRBD1 or TRBD2 (6 bases each). CDR3 length equals 17 residues. CDR1 MRHNA and CDR2 SNTAGT come from the germline V gene. Between the trimmed V and J ends, which lost 2 bases and 0 bases, there was a span of 17 bases. CDR3 DNA, as far as it was read: TGTGCCAGCAGTGACGTTCCCAGGGGAGGAGTCTCCTACGAG. Protein product: CASSDVPRGGVSYE. The whole CDR3 protein reads CASSDVPRGGVSYEQYF.

A word on this clone: The read finishes 3 residues shy of the CDR3 end, and the germline J gene is used to complete it. The V call is TRBV5-1, the J call TRBJ1-6; 9 bases match TRBD1. The CDR3 has 16 amino acids. Germline CDR1 is SGHRS and CDR2 is YFSETQ. V dropped 4 bases and J dropped 7; count of bases not matched to a gene: 9. The CDR3 is CASSGGMGQGNSPLHF. CDR3 bases read: TGCGCCAGCAGCGGGGGGATGGGACAGGGAAATTCACCC.

In its sample, this clone was seen many times. The read ends 3 residues before the CDR3 terminus; that terminus is restored from the germline J gene. This chain joins TRBV20-1 and TRBJ2-4; tentatively, D is TRBD2 (5 bases). Trimming removed 3 bases at V and 7 bases at J, with 16 bases between. Germline V lookup: CDR1 DFQATT, CDR2 SNEGSKA (reference sequence). This CDR3 spans 14 amino acids. The CDR3 spells CSASPTSTSNIQYF. The CDR3 DNA, read in part, is TGCAGTGCTAGCCCTACTAGTACCAGTAACATT.

There are many counts of this clone. The observed sequence ends 3 residues before the CDR3 terminus, with the missing tail filled in from the germline J gene. The V gene is TRBV7-6, the J gene TRBJ2-3, with 8 bases aligning to TRBD1. The V gene's germline CDR1 is SGHVS and CDR2 FNYEAQ. The CDR3 totals 15 residues. Trimming at V came to 1 base and at J to 5 bases, leaving 5 bases not matched to a gene. CDR3 amino acids: CASSLGPGGIDTQYF. The part of the CDR3 DNA that was read is TGTGCCAGCAGCTTAGGGCCAGGGGGCATAGATACG.

Notes on this clone: The missing CDR3 end, 3 residues past where the read stops, is filled in from the germline J gene. The chain joins TRBV7-9 to TRBJ2-7, with 9 bases identical to TRBD1. The CDR3 consists of 13 residues. Germline V gene sequence: CDR1 SEHNR, CDR2 FQNEAQ (reference sequence). V lost 8 bases, J lost 3 bases, and 5 bases stayed unmatched. The CDR3 reads CASGEDRGYEQYF. CDR3 DNA, as far as it was read: TGTGCCAGCGGGGAGGACAGGGGCTACGAG.

In this sample, this clone turned up a few times. The missing CDR3 end, 3 residues past where the read stops, is filled in from the germline J gene. The chain has TRBV19 and TRBJ1-1, with 12 bases identical to TRBD1. Germline-derived CDR1 and CDR2 are LNHDA and SQIVND (reference sequence). There are 17 residues in the CDR3. V dropped 8 bases and J dropped 2; count of bases not matched to a gene: 12. Partial CDR3 DNA: TGTGCCAGTGTCGACCGGGACAGGGGGCACTTAAACACTGAA. This encodes CASVDRDRGHLNTE. The CDR3 as a whole reads CASVDRDRGHLNTEAFF.

This clone was counted many times. The CDR3 end falls 3 residues outside the read, so it is completed with the germline J gene. The chain employs TRBV13 and TRBJ2-5; 12 bases map to TRBD2. Germline V gene lookup returns CDR1 PRHDT and CDR2 FYEKMQ (reference sequence). V lost 4 bases, J lost 5 bases, and 5 bases stayed unmatched. This CDR3 is built from 15 residues. CDR3 bases read: TGTGCCAGCAGCTCGACTAGCGGGGGTGGGGAGACC. Protein product: CASSSTSGGGET. The entire CDR3 reads CASSSTSGGGETQYF.

In regard to this clone: Sequencing ends 3 residues short of the CDR3 end; the germline J gene provides the rest. V and J are TRBV18 and TRBJ2-7; D may be TRBD1 or TRBD2 (6 bases each). The CDR3 is made up of 15 amino acids. V was pared by 0 bases and J by 4 bases, with 13 bases between. Germline values: CDR1 KGHSH, CDR2 LQKENI. The CDR3 bases that were read are TGTGCCAGCTCACCACCGCCAGGGGAGGAATACGAG. This sequence encodes CASSPPPGEEYE. From start to end, the CDR3 is CASSPPPGEEYEQYF.

This clone was seen more than once but under ten times. The read terminates 3 residues before the CDR3 end, so the remaining end is supplied by the germline J gene. This sequence joins TRBV7-3 and TRBJ2-7, with D maybe TRBD1 (5 bases). Germline CDR1 is SGHTA and CDR2 is FQGTGA. The CDR3 consists of 15 residues. V was clipped by 2 bases and J by 0 bases, with 11 bases between them. The part of the CDR3 DNA that was read is TGTGCCAGCAGCTTACGCGACAGCAGCTCCTACGAG. It specifies CASSLRDSSSYE. The entire CDR3 protein is CASSLRDSSSYEQYF.

By frequency in the sample, this clone is medium-sized. CDR3 bases read: TGCAGCGTCCTTACAGGGTTAGGTCAGCCC. Its protein product is CSVLTGLGQP. The whole CDR3 sequence reads CSVLTGLGQPQHF. The genes are TRBV29-1 and TRBJ1-5; tentative D call: TRBD1 (6 bases). The CDR3 end lies 3 residues beyond the end of the read and is filled in from the germline J gene. The CDR3 runs to 13 residues. Germline lookup yields CDR1 SQVTM and CDR2 ANQGSEA. Trimming removed 6 bases from V and 6 bases from J, with 15 bases in between.

This clone was recorded a few times. The CDR3 extends 3 residues past the end of the read, so its final part is completed from the germline J gene. The chain has TRBV2 and TRBJ1-2; possibly TRBD1 for D (6 bases). The CDR3 has 14 amino acids. Per the germline V gene, CDR1 is SNHLY and CDR2 is FYNNEI. CDR3 sequence reads: CASSVRGGAGGYTF. Partial CDR3 DNA: TGTGCCAGCAGTGTTAGGGGGGGCGCGGGCGGC.

This clone has just a few counts. From the germline J gene comes the end of the CDR3, since the read stops 3 residues before it. The chain is built from TRBV18 and TRBJ1-2; D may be TRBD1 (6 bases). Germline V gene data show CDR1 as KGHSH and CDR2 as LQKENI. The CDR3 spans 14 residues. The sequenced CDR3 bases are TGTGCCAGCTCACCACCGATGGCAGGGGACGGC. Amino acids: CASSPPMAGDG. The complete CDR3 sequence is CASSPPMAGDGYTF.

This clone occurred a few times. The read terminates 3 residues ahead of where the CDR3 ends, so the germline J gene completes it. The chain is built from TRBV7-6 and TRBJ2-7, with TRBD2 matching 12 bases. This CDR3 comprises 16 residues. After removal of 5 bases from V and 6 bases from J, the junction contained 11 bases not matched to a gene. Germline values: CDR1 SGHVS, CDR2 FNYEAQ. CDR3 amino acids: CASSPTSGGIMSEQYF. The CDR3 DNA, read in part, is TGTGCCAGCAGCCCGACTAGCGGGGGAATTATGAGCGAG.

This clone was counted ten times or more. The read ends 3 residues before the CDR3 terminus; that terminus is restored from the germline J gene. The chain employs TRBV5-1 and TRBJ1-2, with 9 bases that match TRBD1. CDR3 length equals 14 residues. Germline assignment: CDR1 SGHRS and CDR2 YFSETQ. Partial CDR3 DNA: TGCGCCAGCAGCTTGAACCGACAGGGGGGGGGC. Amino acids: CASSLNRQGGG. In full, the CDR3 is CASSLNRQGGGYTF.

This clone was observed at least ten times. The CDR3 end is not reached by the read, which stops 3 residues before it; the germline J gene fills it in. The chain recombines TRBV19 with TRBJ2-7; 9 nucleotides line up with TRBD1. CDR3 length equals 16 residues. J gave up 1 base and V 5 bases, and 9 bases lay outside the gene matches. The V gene's germline CDR1 is LNHDA and CDR2 SQIVND (reference sequence). CDR3 sequence: CASSPQSDRGSYEQYF. The part of the CDR3 DNA that was read is TGTGCCAGTAGTCCACAGTCGGACAGGGGTTCCTACGAG.

This clone was seen ten or more times. The CDR3 bases that were read are TGTGCCTGGGACAGTTGGAATTCACCC. It codes for CAWDSWNSP. The CDR3, in full, reads CAWDSWNSPLHF. The genes are TRBV30 and TRBJ1-6, with a possible D match to TRBD1 (5 bases). The read terminates 3 residues ahead of where the CDR3 ends, so the germline J gene completes it. CDR3 length: 12 residues. Germline V gene sequence: CDR1 GTSNPN, CDR2 SVGIG (reference sequence). Trimming pared 5 bases from V and 7 bases from J, leaving 9 bases between. The full variable domain, in which reference TRBV30 and TRBJ1-6 provide the parts outside the CDR3, is SQTIHQWPATLVQPVGSPLSLECTVEGTSNPNLYWYRQAAGRGLQLLFYSVGIGQISSEVPQNLSASRPQDRQFILSSKKLLLSDSGFYLCAWDSWNSPLHFGNGTRLTVT.

This clone was picked up many times. The read terminates 3 residues before the CDR3 end, so the remaining end is supplied by the germline J gene. This chain uses TRBV5-6 with TRBJ1-2, with 10 bases lining up with TRBD1. The CDR3 runs to 15 residues. V gave up 2 bases and J gave up 7 bases; unmatched junction bases: 8. Germline V gene lookup returns CDR1 SGHDT and CDR2 YYEEEE. CDR3 sequence: CASSFPDRGQGGYTF. The sequenced part of the CDR3 DNA is TGTGCCAGCAGCTTTCCCGACAGGGGGCAAGGTGGC.

There are a few counts of this clone. The read ends 3 residues shy of where the CDR3 ends; the end is completed using the germline J gene. The genes are TRBV19 and TRBJ2-1; 11 positions match TRBD2. The V and J ends lost 5 bases and 5 bases, in that order; junction bases with no gene match: 23. The germline gives CDR1 LNHDA, CDR2 SQIVND (reference sequence). This CDR3 is 21 amino acids long. CDR3 sequence reads: CASSPLPSRYLAGGPNNEQFF. Incomplete CDR3 DNA: TGTGCCAGTAGTCCCCTCCCCTCGCGGTATTTAGCGGGGGGGCCGAACAATGAG.

As to this clone: From the germline J gene comes the end of the CDR3, since the read stops 3 residues before it. Distinct nucleotide sequences in the sample also encode this CDR3. The chain employs TRBV19 and TRBJ1-5; 9 nucleotides line up with TRBD1. The CDR3 contains 15 residues. Germline loops: CDR1 LNHDA, CDR2 SQIVND (reference sequence). V lost 6 bases and J lost 4; bases outside the gene matches: 7. The CDR3 here is CASSAGTGPNQPQHF. The part of the CDR3 DNA that was read is TGTGCCAGTAGCGCCGGGACAGGGCCGAATCAGCCC.

As for this clone: Coverage ceases 3 residues before the CDR3 finishes, and the germline J gene fills in the end. The genes are TRBV5-6 and TRBJ1-6; D unclear. The V gene's germline CDR1 is SGHDT and CDR2 YYEEEE. The CDR3 extends over 13 amino acids. With 0 bases removed from V and 9 bases from J, the gap between germline ends came to 7 bases. Partial CDR3 DNA: TGTGCCAGCAGCTTGGCCGGGTTTTCACCC. It specifies CASSLAGFSP. The full CDR3 sequence reads CASSLAGFSPLHF.

This clone was recorded a few times. From the germline J gene comes the end of the CDR3, since the read stops 3 residues before it. V is TRBV7-3 and J is TRBJ2-7, with 13 nucleotides matching TRBD2. CDR1 is SGHTA, CDR2 FQGTGA, per germline. Trimming at V came to 2 bases and at J to 5 bases, leaving 9 bases not matched to a gene. This CDR3 region has 17 residues. CDR3: CASSLGLAGATPHEQYF. CDR3 DNA, as far as it was read: TGTGCCAGCAGCTTAGGACTAGCGGGGGCCACCCCCCACGAG.

This clone has more than one count but fewer than ten. The read terminates 3 residues before the CDR3 end, so the remaining end is supplied by the germline J gene. The rearrangement joins TRBV7-8 to TRBJ1-5; 7 nucleotides match TRBD1. The germline CDR1 and CDR2 sequences are SGHVS and FQNEAQ. CDR3 length: 17 amino acids. Trimming took 3 bases from V and 0 from J; bases not matched to a gene: 8. CDR3 DNA, as far as it was read: TGTGCCAGCAGCTTGAAGACAGGGACCTATAGCAATCAGCCC. This sequence encodes CASSLKTGTYSNQP. The entire CDR3 protein is CASSLKTGTYSNQPQHF. The complete variable domain, with remaining parts taken from reference TRBV7-8 and TRBJ1-5, reads GAGVSQSPRYKVAKRGQDVALRCDPISGHVSLFWYQQALGQGPEFLTYFQNEAQLDKSGLPSDRFFAERPEGSVSTLKIQRTQQEDSAVYLCASSLKTGTYSNQPQHFGDGTRLSIL.

This clone was seen a few times. The read ends 3 residues early relative to the CDR3; the germline J gene fills the gap. The chain uses TRBV2 and TRBJ2-7, with TRBD1 identical over 10 bases. The germline V gene has CDR1 SNHLY and CDR2 FYNNEI. The CDR3 spans 15 residues. The V segment lost 4 bases and the J segment 0 bases; nucleotides outside the gene matches: 3. The covered CDR3 bases are TGTGCCAGCAGTGCGGGGGACAGGGGCTCCTACGAG. It encodes CASSAGDRGSYE. The whole CDR3 region reads CASSAGDRGSYEQYF.

This clone was counted between two and nine times. One end of the junction varies from germline; a read error may be responsible. The read gets to within 3 residues of the CDR3 end, and the germline J gene fills in the rest. The sample contains more than one DNA sequence encoding this CDR3. The J gene is TRBJ2-1, the V gene TRBV6-2 or TRBV6-3; 11 positions agree with TRBD2. Germline CDR1 MNHEY, CDR2 SVGEGT. The CDR3 extends over 15 amino acids. CDR3 loop: CASSFSGGGASEQFF. The covered CDR3 bases are TGTGCCAGTAGTTTTAGCGGGGGGGGCGCTAGTGAG.

To note about this clone: The read ends 3 residues shy of where the CDR3 ends; the end is completed using the germline J gene. The chain couples TRBV20-1 to TRBJ2-7; 9 bases agree with TRBD1. Germline loops: CDR1 DFQATT, CDR2 SNEGSKA (reference sequence). V shed 3 bases, J shed 4 bases, and the junction held 4 bases outside the gene matches. The CDR3 is 13 amino acids. The CDR3 bases that were read are TGCAGTGCTAGGACGACAGGGGGTTACGAG. Translation: CSARTTGGYE. The full CDR3 reads CSARTTGGYEQYF.

In its sample, this clone was seen a few times. Sequencing ends 3 residues short of the CDR3 end; the germline J gene provides the rest. V gene TRBV19 combines with J gene TRBJ1-1; TRBD1 agrees at 8 bases. Germline loops: CDR1 LNHDA, CDR2 SQIVND (reference sequence). The CDR3 is 12 residues long. The CDR3 spells CASTPGGWVAFF. CDR3 bases read: TGTGCCAGTACTCCAGGGGGCTGGGTA.

To note about this clone: The read ends 3 residues early relative to the CDR3; the germline J gene fills the gap. The J gene is TRBJ2-3, the V gene TRBV7-1; TRBD2 aligns across 7 bases. TRBV7-1 is assigned to the ORF class and has an uncertain function. Losses at the gene ends were 3 bases for V and 2 bases for J; bases not matched to a gene: 23. The CDR3 is 21 amino acids. The covered CDR3 bases are TGTGCCAGCAGCTCGGGAAGGTTTTTGTGGACGACGGGGGGAGACACAGATACG. Protein: CASSSGRFLWTTGGDTDT. The CDR3 as a whole reads CASSSGRFLWTTGGDTDTQYF.